One sample yielded the 7 T cell receptor beta chains listed below, sequenced in a study of T cells after yellow fever vaccination. TCRdb fed the 5' RACE reads into MiXCR, producing one record per CDR3 protein. The table shows approximately 550,000 distinct CDR3 sequences, with less than 20% occurring only once. The source material was PBMCs, sampled 15 days after the yellow fever booster vaccination. The receptors shown here come from a man aged 30 to 39 who received the YFV17D yellow fever vaccine.

The chain employs TRBV6-2 or TRBV6-3 and TRBJ1-1; no reliable D call. Trimming took 2 bases from V and 4 from J, leaving 14 bases between them. Germline CDR1 MNHEY, CDR2 SVGEGT. The CDR3 has 15 residues. DNA of the CDR3: TGTGCCAGCAGTTACCCTCAACCTGTTGGCACTGAAGCTTTCTTT. Translation gives CASSYPQPVGTEAFF.

V usage is TRBV6-5 and J usage is TRBJ2-2; perhaps TRBD1 as D (5 bases). The CDR3 is made up of 14 amino acids. V was pared by 1 base and J by 4 bases, with 7 bases between. Germline assignment: CDR1 MNHEY and CDR2 SVGAGI. Here the CDR3 reads CASSYWGGTGELFF. The CDR3 DNA is TGTGCCAGCAGTTACTGGGGCGGCACCGGGGAGCTGTTTTTT.

The chain uses TRBV5-1 and TRBJ1-4; D might be TRBD1 (6 bases). This CDR3 comprises 15 residues. Germline assignment: CDR1 SGHRS and CDR2 YFSETQ. The V and J ends lost 4 bases and 0 bases respectively, with 10 bases between them. CDR3 DNA: TGCGCCAGCAGCAAGGACAGTGCAACTAATGAAAAACTGTTTTTT. Its translation is CASSKDSATNEKLFF.

The V call is TRBV11-2, the J call TRBJ2-3; 11 nucleotides align to TRBD2. This CDR3 has 16 amino acids. Per germline, CDR1 SGHAT and CDR2 FQNNGV. V lost 1 base, J lost 6 bases, and 6 bases stayed unmatched. In nucleotides, the CDR3 is TGTGCCAGCAGCTTAGTGGCTAGCGGGAGGCTGGATACGCAGTATTTT. The encoded protein is CASSLVASGRLDTQYF.

The CDR3 sequence: CAISDQDWTYEQYF. The CDR3 DNA is TGTGCCATCAGTGACCAGGACTGGACCTACGAGCAGTACTTC. This chain links TRBV10-3 with TRBJ2-7, with TRBD2 as a possible D gene (5 bases). The V end was cut by 3 bases, the J end by 2 bases, with 11 bases between. The CDR3 has 14 residues. The germline V gene encodes CDR1 ENHRY and CDR2 SYGVKD.

This clonotype was seen a handful of times. The chain is built from TRBV7-2 and TRBJ2-7; D is uncertain. The V gene lost 5 bases and the J gene lost 6 bases, with 11 bases spanning the gap. This CDR3 comprises 12 residues. The germline gives CDR1 SGHTA, CDR2 FQGNSA. CDR3 nucleotides: TGTGCCAGCAGCCCAGACATCGGCGAGCAGTACTTC. It specifies CASSPDIGEQYF.

This rearrangement joins TRBV7-2 to TRBJ2-1; the D is unclear. With 10 bases removed from V and 4 bases from J, the gap between germline ends came to 26 bases. The germline V gene encodes CDR1 SGHTA and CDR2 FQGNSA. The CDR3 length is 17 residues. As DNA, the CDR3 is TGTGCCACCTCCTTTGACCGGGCCAGAGAAATTTACAATGAGCAGTTCTTC. Protein sequence: CATSFDRAREIYNEQFF.